These 27 T cell receptor beta chains originate from one sample sequenced in a study of blood T cells in healthy people across ages. The use of a sample-barcoded 5' primer and a J-beta primer mix characterized a second PCR of 7 to 11 cycles. MiXCR, applied by TCRdb to the 5' RACE reads, yields one record per CDR3 protein. The table records fewer than 1.5 million distinct CDR3 sequences, around 42% of them present only once. Sequencing used blood. The receptor source for this set is a woman aged 18-29 years in good health.

This clonotype occurred many times. The chain links TRBV7-2 to TRBJ2-5; D possibly matches TRBD1 or TRBD2 (6 bases each). This CDR3 is 15 amino acids long. V shed 3 bases and J shed 2 bases, with 13 bases lying between them. Germline values: CDR1 SGHTA, CDR2 FQGNSA. The CDR3 reads CASSLGGQLQETQYF. The CDR3 nucleotides are TGTGCCAGCAGCTTGGGAGGACAGCTACAAGAGACCCAGTACTTC.

The chain uses TRBV4-1 and TRBJ2-3; D gene uncertain. This CDR3 is built from 17 residues. CDR1 is MGHRA, CDR2 YSYEKL, per germline. Trimming pared 0 bases from V and 5 bases from J, leaving 18 bases between. CDR3: CASSQDLRTGSRDTQYF. The DNA for the CDR3 is TGCGCCAGCAGCCAAGATCTCCGGACCGGTTCGAGAGATACGCAGTATTTT.

Written as DNA, the CDR3 is TGCAGCCTAGAGGGGTGGCCCTCAGATACGCAGTATTTT. Protein sequence: CSLEGWPSDTQYF. The gene calls are TRBV20-1 and TRBJ2-3; D might be TRBD1 or TRBD2, each matching 5 bases. CDR1 and CDR2 from the germline V gene are DFQATT and SNEGSKA (reference sequence). This CDR3 comprises 13 residues.

The chain combines TRBV11-2 with TRBJ2-7, with 12 bases that match TRBD2. Germline CDR1 reads SGHAT; CDR2 reads FQNNGV. This CDR3 has 17 amino acids. Germline trimming cut 2 bases from V and 7 bases from J; bases unmatched to any gene: 12. CDR3 sequence (DNA): TGTGCCAGCAGCTTAAGACTAGCGGGAGTGAAATACAATGAGCAGTACTTC. Its translation: CASSLRLAGVKYNEQYF.

CDR3 residues: CASSLDDGYYEQYF. The CDR3 DNA reads TGTGCCAGCAGCTTAGACGACGGATATTACGAGCAGTACTTC. The V call is TRBV11-1, the J call TRBJ2-7; no firm D call. Trimming cost V 1 base and J 4 bases, with 11 bases left between them. The germline V gene encodes CDR1 SGHAT and CDR2 FQDESV (reference sequence). The CDR3 extends over 14 amino acids.

The genes are TRBV10-3 and TRBJ2-1, with 7 positions matching TRBD2. Germline CDR1 reads ENHRY; CDR2 reads SYGVKD. The CDR3 is 14 residues long. V dropped 4 bases and J dropped 3; count of bases not matched to a gene: 3. CDR3 in DNA: TGTGCCATCAGTGGGGCTAGCGGCTACAATGAGCAGTTCTTC. Its protein is CAISGASGYNEQFF.

Concerning this clonotype: Just one base apart from a much larger clone, this may be a read error. This chain connects TRBV12-3 or TRBV12-4 to TRBJ2-7, with 8 positions matching TRBD2. The CDR3 extends over 13 amino acids. CDR3 in amino acids: CASSGTRSYGQYF. CDR3 coding DNA: TGTGCCAGCAGCGGGACTAGGTCCTACGGGCAGTACTTC.

The V gene is TRBV5-6, the J gene TRBJ1-2, with D perhaps TRBD1 (5 bases). The CDR3 runs 13 residues. The V gene's germline CDR1 is SGHDT and CDR2 YYEEEE. V dropped 2 bases and J dropped 8 bases, with 13 bases sitting between them. This CDR3 is CASSLRDSLGYTF. The CDR3 coding sequence is TGTGCCAGCAGCTTAAGAGACAGCCTGGGCTACACCTTC.

The V gene is TRBV5-1, the J gene TRBJ2-3; D gene uncertain. Germline V gene sequence: CDR1 SGHRS, CDR2 YFSETQ. CDR3 length equals 14 residues. Trimming removed 6 bases from V and 0 bases from J, with 11 bases in between. The CDR3 nucleotides read TGCGCCAGCATAGAAGAAACTAGCACAGATACGCAGTATTTT. This codes for CASIEETSTDTQYF.

This clonotype occurred a few times. The rearrangement uses TRBV2 and TRBJ2-7; 8 bases map to TRBD1. The CDR3 extends over 14 amino acids. The V gene's germline CDR1 is SNHLY and CDR2 FYNNEI. V shed 6 bases and J 2 bases; nucleotides not matched to a gene: 6. The CDR3 DNA reads TGTGCCAGCAGAGACCGGACAGGGACCTACGAGCAGTACTTC. Amino acids: CASRDRTGTYEQYF.

V gene TRBV20-1 combines with J gene TRBJ2-5, with D possibly matching TRBD2 (5 bases). CDR1 and CDR2 (germline): DFQATT, SNEGSKA (reference sequence). Trimming pared 6 bases from V and 11 bases from J, leaving 31 bases between. The CDR3 sequence is 16 residues long. The CDR3: CSADPANSVTADEQYF. The CDR3 region has the DNA TGCAGTGCGGACCCGGCCAATTCTGTAACAGCGGATGAGCAGTACTTC.

V is TRBV7-9 and J is TRBJ2-7, with D perhaps given as TRBD1 or TRBD2 (6 bases each). The germline V and J ends were trimmed by 4 bases and 3 bases, with 13 bases remaining between them. The germline CDR1 and CDR2 sequences are SEHNR and FQNEAQ (reference sequence). CDR3 size: 14 residues. The chain's CDR3 is CASSSAGRGYEQYF. The CDR3 coding sequence is TGTGCCAGCAGCTCAGCGGGCAGGGGCTACGAGCAGTACTTC.

This clonotype was recorded a few times. The chain employs TRBV9 and TRBJ2-5; 12 nucleotides match TRBD2. J lost 6 bases, V lost 3 bases, and 12 bases had no gene match. The CDR3 has 17 amino acids. Per germline, CDR1 SGDLS and CDR2 YYNGEE. The CDR3 DNA reads TGTGCCAGCAGCGCGTCGACTAGCGGGGGACCCGTCCAGACCCAGTACTTC. Its translation: CASSASTSGGPVQTQYF.

This clonotype was observed a few times. The genes are TRBV6-5 and TRBJ2-1, with D unclear. V was trimmed by 7 bases and J by 8 bases, leaving 21 bases between them. Germline V gene sequence: CDR1 MNHEY, CDR2 SVGAGI. There are 15 residues in the CDR3. The CDR3 coding sequence is TGTGCCAGCACTATCTCCGGTGGGGTCATGGATGAGCAGTTCTTC. Its translation: CASTISGGVMDEQFF.

This chain connects TRBV5-1 to TRBJ1-1; 8 bases align to TRBD1. This CDR3 contains 14 residues. V gave up 4 bases and J gave up 5 bases; unmatched junction bases: 7. Germline-derived CDR1 and CDR2 are SGHRS and YFSETQ. The CDR3 DNA reads as TGCGCCAGCAGCCAGACAGGGGCGATAACTGAAGCTTTCTTT. The encoded protein is CASSQTGAITEAFF.

A single count supports this clonotype. The CDR3 protein is CASSGKESANQPQHF. The CDR3 DNA sequence: TGTGCCAGCAGTGGGAAGGAGTCAGCCAATCAGCCCCAGCATTTT. The chain combines TRBV6-2 or TRBV6-3 with TRBJ1-5; no definite D call. CDR1 and CDR2 from the germline V gene are MNHEY and SVGEGT. The V gene lost 5 bases and the J gene lost 3 bases, with 14 bases spanning the gap. There are 15 residues in the CDR3.

This chain joins TRBV5-1 and TRBJ2-6, with no clear D. V gave up 4 bases and J gave up 0 bases, with 14 bases separating them. The CDR3 spans 17 residues. Germline loops: CDR1 SGHRS, CDR2 YFSETQ. CDR3 region: CASSPQPPDSGANVLTF. In DNA form, the CDR3 reads TGCGCCAGCAGCCCCCAACCGCCGGACTCTGGGGCCAACGTCCTGACTTTC.

The gene calls are TRBV6-2 or TRBV6-3 and TRBJ1-1, with D possibly TRBD1 on 5 matching bases. The CDR3 runs 15 residues. The V gene lost 7 bases and the J gene lost 5 bases, with 20 bases spanning the gap. Germline V gene data show CDR1 as MNHEY and CDR2 as SVGEGT. The CDR3 here is CASTFSAGFQTEAFF. CDR3 nucleotides: TGTGCCAGCACTTTCTCGGCAGGGTTTCAAACTGAAGCTTTCTTT.

The CDR3 DNA follows: TGCGCCAGCAGCTTGGTACAGGGGGCGGATGAGCAGTTCTTC. Translated: CASSLVQGADEQFF. The rearrangement uses TRBV5-1 and TRBJ2-1; 9 nucleotides align to TRBD1. This CDR3 is 14 amino acids long. Trimming removed 0 bases from V and 8 bases from J; junction bases left unmatched: 3. Germline CDR1 reads SGHRS; CDR2 reads YFSETQ.

The rearrangement joins TRBV29-1 to TRBJ1-2; no clear D. The CDR3 runs 12 residues. Trimming took 2 bases from V and 6 from J, leaving 10 bases between them. CDR1 SQVTM and CDR2 ANQGSEA come from the germline V gene. CDR3 DNA sequence: TGCAGCGTTGAACGGACCGTGGATGGCTACACCTTC. Its translation: CSVERTVDGYTF.

This CDR3 reads CASSRLSTGRWTSPLHF. CDR3 DNA: TGTGCCAGCAGTCGACTTTCGACAGGGCGCTGGACTTCACCCCTCCACTTT. This chain uses TRBV27 with TRBJ1-6; 7 nucleotides align to TRBD1. Germline values: CDR1 MNHEY, CDR2 SMNVEV (reference sequence). CDR3 length: 17 residues. J was trimmed by 9 bases and V by 5 bases; bases with no gene match: 16.

The chain links TRBV20-1 to TRBJ2-1; perhaps TRBD2 as D (6 bases). The germline V and J ends were trimmed by 5 bases and 7 bases, with 6 bases remaining between them. CDR3 size: 10 residues. Germline lookup yields CDR1 DFQATT and CDR2 SNEGSKA (reference sequence). The CDR3 region has the DNA TGCAGTGCTGGGAGGAATGAGCAGTTCTTC. This codes for CSAGRNEQFF.

V usage is TRBV4-1 and J usage is TRBJ1-5; the D is unclear. The CDR3 is 15 residues long. CDR1 is MGHRA, CDR2 YSYEKL, per germline. Between the trimmed V and J ends, which lost 4 bases and 4 bases, there was a span of 14 bases. Written as DNA, the CDR3 is TGCGCCAGCAGCCCCGGCGGAGGGAAAAATCAGCCCCAGCATTTT. This sequence encodes CASSPGGGKNQPQHF.

This clonotype came up a few times. V is TRBV27 and J is TRBJ2-3, with D possibly being TRBD1 (6 bases). Deletions cut 8 bases from V and 2 bases from J, with 14 bases between. The CDR3 is made up of 14 amino acids. Germline assignment: CDR1 MNHEY and CDR2 SMNVEV (reference sequence). CDR3 region: CASLGGHNTDTQYF. CDR3 in DNA: TGTGCCAGCCTAGGGGGACACAACACAGATACGCAGTATTTT.

The chain carries TRBV27 and TRBJ1-1; D gene ambiguous. CDR1 is MNHEY and CDR2 is SMNVEV in the germline V gene (reference sequence). The CDR3 has 13 residues. Trimming removed 8 bases at V and 5 bases at J, with 15 bases between. The CDR3 DNA follows: TGTGCCAGCCACAGAGGCGACGGTACTGAAGCTTTCTTT. The encoded protein is CASHRGDGTEAFF.

The chain has TRBV20-1 and TRBJ2-3, with TRBD1 matching 8 bases. The CDR3 is 14 amino acids. In germline, CDR1 is DFQATT, CDR2 SNEGSKA (reference sequence). V lost 1 base to trimming and J lost 6 bases; unmatched junction nucleotides: 6. The CDR3 spells CSARGTGRLDTQYF. CDR3 DNA: TGCAGTGCTAGAGGGACAGGGCGATTGGATACGCAGTATTTT.

V and J are TRBV29-1 and TRBJ2-3; a possible D gene is TRBD2 (5 bases). This CDR3 region has 13 residues. With 5 bases removed from V and 2 bases from J, the gap between germline ends came to 11 bases. Germline V gives CDR1 SQVTM, CDR2 ANQGSEA. The CDR3, as DNA: TGCAGCGTTCTTAGCGTATACACAGATACGCAGTATTTT. It specifies CSVLSVYTDTQYF.